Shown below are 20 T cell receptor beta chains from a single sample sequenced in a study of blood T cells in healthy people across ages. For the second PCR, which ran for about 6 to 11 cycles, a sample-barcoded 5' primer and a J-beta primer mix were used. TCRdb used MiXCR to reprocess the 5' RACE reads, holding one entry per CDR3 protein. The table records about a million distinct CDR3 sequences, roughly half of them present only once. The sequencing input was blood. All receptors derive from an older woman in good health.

DNA of the CDR3: TGTGCCAGCAGTGGTTTACCGGGACAGGGTGGTAATGAGCAGTTCTTC. Translating it yields CASSGLPGQGGNEQFF. This chain connects TRBV6-1 to TRBJ2-1; TRBD1 agrees at 9 bases. Germline loops: CDR1 MNHNS, CDR2 SASEGT. This CDR3 is 16 amino acids long. V gave up 4 bases and J gave up 7 bases; unmatched junction bases: 11.

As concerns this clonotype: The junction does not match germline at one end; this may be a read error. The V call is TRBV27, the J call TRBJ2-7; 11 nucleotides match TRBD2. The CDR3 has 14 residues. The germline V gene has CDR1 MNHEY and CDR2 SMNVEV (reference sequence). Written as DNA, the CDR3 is TGTGCCAGCAGGGGACTAGCGGAAACCTACGAGCGGTACTTC. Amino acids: CASRGLAETYERYF.

CDR3: CASSLSRTGGSPLHF. The CDR3 DNA reads as TGTGCCAGCAGTTTATCCCGGACAGGCGGTTCACCCCTCCACTTT. The chain links TRBV28 to TRBJ1-6; 7 nucleotides align to TRBD1. Germline CDR1 is MDHEN and CDR2 is SYDVKM. The CDR3 is 15 amino acids. With V trimmed by 1 base and J by 9 bases, 6 bases remained unmatched. The full variable domain, in which reference TRBV28 and TRBJ1-6 provide the parts outside the CDR3, is DVKVTQSSRYLVKRTGEKVFLECVQDMDHENMFWYRQDPGLGLRLIYFSYDVKMKEKGDIPEGYSVSREKKERFSLILESASTNQTSMYLCASSLSRTGGSPLHFGNGTRLTVT.

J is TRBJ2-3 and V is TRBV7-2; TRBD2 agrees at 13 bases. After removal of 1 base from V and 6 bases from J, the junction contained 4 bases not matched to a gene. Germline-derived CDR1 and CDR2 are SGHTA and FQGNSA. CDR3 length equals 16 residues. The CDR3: CASSLGTSGSMDTQYF. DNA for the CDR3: TGTGCCAGCAGCTTAGGGACTAGCGGGAGTATGGATACGCAGTATTTT.

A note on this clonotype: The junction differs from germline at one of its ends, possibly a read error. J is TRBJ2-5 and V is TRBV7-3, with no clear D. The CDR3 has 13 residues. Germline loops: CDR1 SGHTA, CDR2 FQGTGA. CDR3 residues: CASSDHSQDTQYF. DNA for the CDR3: TGTGCCAGCAGCGATCATTCCCAAGATACCCAGTACTTC.

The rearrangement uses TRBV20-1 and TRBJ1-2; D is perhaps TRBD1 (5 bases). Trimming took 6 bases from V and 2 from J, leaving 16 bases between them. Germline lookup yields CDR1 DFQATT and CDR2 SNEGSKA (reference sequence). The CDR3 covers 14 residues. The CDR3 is CSASPSGGNYGYTF. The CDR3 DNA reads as TGCAGTGCAAGTCCTAGCGGGGGGAACTATGGCTACACCTTC.

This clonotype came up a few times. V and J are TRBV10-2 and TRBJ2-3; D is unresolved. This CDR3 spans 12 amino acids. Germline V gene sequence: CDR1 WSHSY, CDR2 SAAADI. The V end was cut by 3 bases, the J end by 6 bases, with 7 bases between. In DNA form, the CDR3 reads TGCGCCAGCAGTGACCAAGGTGATACGCAGTATTTT. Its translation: CASSDQGDTQYF.

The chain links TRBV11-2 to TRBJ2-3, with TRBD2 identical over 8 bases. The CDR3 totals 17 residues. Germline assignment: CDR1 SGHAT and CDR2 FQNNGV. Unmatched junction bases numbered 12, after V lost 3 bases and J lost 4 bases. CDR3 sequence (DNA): TGTGCCAGCAGCTTCTCAGTAGCGGGATTAGCCCCAGATACGCAGTATTTT. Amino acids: CASSFSVAGLAPDTQYF.

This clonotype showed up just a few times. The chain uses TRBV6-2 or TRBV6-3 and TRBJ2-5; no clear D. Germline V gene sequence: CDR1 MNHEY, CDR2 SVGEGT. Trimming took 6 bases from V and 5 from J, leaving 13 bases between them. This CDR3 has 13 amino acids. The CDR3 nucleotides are TGTGCCAGCAGAGACATTCAATGGGAGACCCAGTACTTC. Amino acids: CASRDIQWETQYF.

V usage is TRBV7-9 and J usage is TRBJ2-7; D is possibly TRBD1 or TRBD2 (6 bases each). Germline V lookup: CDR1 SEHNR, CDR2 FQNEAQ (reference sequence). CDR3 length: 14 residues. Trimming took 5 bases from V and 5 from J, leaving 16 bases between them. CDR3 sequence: CASSPEGGIDEQYF. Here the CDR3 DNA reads TGTGCCAGCAGCCCTGAGGGGGGCATCGACGAGCAGTACTTC.

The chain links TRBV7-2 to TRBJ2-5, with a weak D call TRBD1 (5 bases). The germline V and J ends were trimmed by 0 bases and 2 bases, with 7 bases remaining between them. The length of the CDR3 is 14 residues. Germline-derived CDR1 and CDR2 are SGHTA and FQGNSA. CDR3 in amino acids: CASSLATEQETQYF. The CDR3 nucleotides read TGTGCCAGCAGCTTAGCGACAGAGCAAGAGACCCAGTACTTC.

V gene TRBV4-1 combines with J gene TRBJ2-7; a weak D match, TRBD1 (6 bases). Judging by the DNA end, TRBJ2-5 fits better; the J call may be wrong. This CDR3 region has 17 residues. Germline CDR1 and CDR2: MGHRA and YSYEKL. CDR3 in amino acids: CASSHFTRTVEQETQYF. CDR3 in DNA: TGCGCCAGCAGCCATTTCACCCGGACAGTAGAACAAGAGACCCAGTACTTC.

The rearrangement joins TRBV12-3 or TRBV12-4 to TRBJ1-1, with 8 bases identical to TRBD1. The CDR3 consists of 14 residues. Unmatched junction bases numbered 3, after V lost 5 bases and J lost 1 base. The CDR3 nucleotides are TGTGCCAGCAGTCAAGACAGGGGGAACACTGAAGCTTTCTTT. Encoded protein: CASSQDRGNTEAFF.

CDR3 sequence: CASSQDGTSGGFYNEQFF. The CDR3 coding sequence is TGCGCCAGCAGCCAAGATGGGACTAGCGGAGGTTTTTACAATGAGCAGTTCTTC. V gene TRBV4-1 combines with J gene TRBJ2-1; the match to TRBD2 covers 11 bases. This CDR3 contains 18 residues. The V and J ends lost 0 bases and 4 bases, in that order; junction bases with no gene match: 8. The germline CDR1 and CDR2 sequences are MGHRA and YSYEKL.

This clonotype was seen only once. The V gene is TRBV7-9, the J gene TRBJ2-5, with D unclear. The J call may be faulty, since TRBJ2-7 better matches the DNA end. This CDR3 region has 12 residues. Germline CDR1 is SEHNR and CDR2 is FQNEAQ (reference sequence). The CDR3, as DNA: TGTGCCAGCAGCTTTGATGTGAGCGAGCAGTACTTC. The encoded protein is CASSFDVSEQYF.

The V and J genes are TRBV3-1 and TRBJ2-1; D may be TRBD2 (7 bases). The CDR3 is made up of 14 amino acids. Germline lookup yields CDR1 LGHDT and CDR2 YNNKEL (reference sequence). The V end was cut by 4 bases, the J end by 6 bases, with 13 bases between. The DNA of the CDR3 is TGTGCCAGCAGCCCACAAGGGGGGGCCAATGAGCAGTTCTTC. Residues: CASSPQGGANEQFF.

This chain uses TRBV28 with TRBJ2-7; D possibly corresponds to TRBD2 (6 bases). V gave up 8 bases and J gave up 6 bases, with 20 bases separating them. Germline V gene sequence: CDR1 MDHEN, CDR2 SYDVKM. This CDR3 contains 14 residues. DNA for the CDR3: TGTGCCAGCCTTGCGGGGCAGGGATGGTCCGAGCAGTACTTC. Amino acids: CASLAGQGWSEQYF.

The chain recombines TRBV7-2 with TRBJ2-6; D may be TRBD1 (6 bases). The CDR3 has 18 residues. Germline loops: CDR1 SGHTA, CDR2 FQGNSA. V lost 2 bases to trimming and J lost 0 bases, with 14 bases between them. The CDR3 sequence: CASSLSLPGASGANVLTF. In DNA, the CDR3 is TGTGCCAGCAGCTTATCTTTGCCAGGGGCCTCTGGGGCCAACGTCCTGACTTTC. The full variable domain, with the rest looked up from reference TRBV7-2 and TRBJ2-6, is GAGVSQSPSNKVTEKGKDVELRCDPISGHTALYWYRQSLGQGLEFLIYFQGNSAPDKSGLPSDRFSAERTGGSVSTLTIQRTQQEDSAVYLCASSLSLPGASGANVLTFGAGSRLTVL.

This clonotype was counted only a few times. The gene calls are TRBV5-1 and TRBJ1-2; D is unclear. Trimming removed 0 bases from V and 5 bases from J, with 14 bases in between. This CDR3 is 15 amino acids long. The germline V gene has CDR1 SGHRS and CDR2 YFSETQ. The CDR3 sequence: CASSLAAGLRYGYTF. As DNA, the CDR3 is TGCGCCAGCAGCTTGGCCGCGGGGTTGCGGTATGGCTACACCTTC.

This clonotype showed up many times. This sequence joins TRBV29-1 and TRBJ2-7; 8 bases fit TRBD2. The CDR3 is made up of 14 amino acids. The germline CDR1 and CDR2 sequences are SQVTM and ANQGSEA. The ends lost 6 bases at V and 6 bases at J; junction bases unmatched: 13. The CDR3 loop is CSVRLASGLGEQYF. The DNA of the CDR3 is TGCAGCGTACGACTAGCTAGCGGGTTAGGCGAGCAGTACTTC.